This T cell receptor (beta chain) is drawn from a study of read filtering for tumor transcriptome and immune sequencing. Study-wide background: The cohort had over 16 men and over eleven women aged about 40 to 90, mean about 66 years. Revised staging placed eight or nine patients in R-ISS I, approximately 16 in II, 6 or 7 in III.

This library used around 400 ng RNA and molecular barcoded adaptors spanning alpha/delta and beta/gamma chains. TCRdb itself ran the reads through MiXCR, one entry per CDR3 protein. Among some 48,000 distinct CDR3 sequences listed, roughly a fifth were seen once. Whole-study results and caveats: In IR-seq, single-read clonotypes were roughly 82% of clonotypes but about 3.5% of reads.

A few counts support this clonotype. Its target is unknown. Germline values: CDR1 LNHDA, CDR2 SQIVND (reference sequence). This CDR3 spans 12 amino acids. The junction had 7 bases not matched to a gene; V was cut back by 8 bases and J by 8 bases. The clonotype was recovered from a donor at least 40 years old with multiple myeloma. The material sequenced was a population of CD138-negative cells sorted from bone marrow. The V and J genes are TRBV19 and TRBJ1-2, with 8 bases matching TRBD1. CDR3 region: CASSARGLGYTF. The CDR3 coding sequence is TGTGCCAGTTCTGCCAGGGGGCTCGGCTACACCTTC.